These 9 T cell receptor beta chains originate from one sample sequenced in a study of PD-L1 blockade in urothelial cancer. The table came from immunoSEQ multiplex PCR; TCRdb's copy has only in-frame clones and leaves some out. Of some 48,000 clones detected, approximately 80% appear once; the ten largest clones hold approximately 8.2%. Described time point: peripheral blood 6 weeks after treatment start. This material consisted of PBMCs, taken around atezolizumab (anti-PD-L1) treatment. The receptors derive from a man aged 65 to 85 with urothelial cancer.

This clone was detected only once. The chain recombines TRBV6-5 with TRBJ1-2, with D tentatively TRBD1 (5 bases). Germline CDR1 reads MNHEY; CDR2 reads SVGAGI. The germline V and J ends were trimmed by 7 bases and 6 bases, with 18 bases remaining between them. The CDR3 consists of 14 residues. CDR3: CASNRGPEGDGYTF. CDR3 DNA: TGTGCCAGCAACCGTGGACCCGAAGGGGATGGCTACACCTTC.

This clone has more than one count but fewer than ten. CDR3 bases: TGTGCCAGCAGCTTGGGGTTAGGGACAGTCAATCAGCCCCAGCATTTT. It specifies CASSLGLGTVNQPQHF. The chain links TRBV7-9 to TRBJ1-5, with TRBD1 matching over 7 bases. This CDR3 region has 16 residues. V shed 3 bases and J 3 bases; nucleotides not matched to a gene: 8. The V gene's germline CDR1 is SEHNR and CDR2 FQNEAQ (reference sequence).

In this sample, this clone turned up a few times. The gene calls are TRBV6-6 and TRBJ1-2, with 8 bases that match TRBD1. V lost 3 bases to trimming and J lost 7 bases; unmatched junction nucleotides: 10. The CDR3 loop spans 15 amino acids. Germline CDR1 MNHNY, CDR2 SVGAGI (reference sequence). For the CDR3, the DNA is TGTGCCAGCAGTTATTCTCAGGGGGCGCGGGTTGGCTACACCTTC. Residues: CASSYSQGARVGYTF.

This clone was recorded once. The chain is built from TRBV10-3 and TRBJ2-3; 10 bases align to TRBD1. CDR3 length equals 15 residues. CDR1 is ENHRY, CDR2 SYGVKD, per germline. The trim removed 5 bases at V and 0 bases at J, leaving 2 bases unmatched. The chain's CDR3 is CAISRDRGSTDTQYF. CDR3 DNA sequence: TGTGCCATCAGTAGGGACAGGGGAAGCACAGATACGCAGTATTTT.

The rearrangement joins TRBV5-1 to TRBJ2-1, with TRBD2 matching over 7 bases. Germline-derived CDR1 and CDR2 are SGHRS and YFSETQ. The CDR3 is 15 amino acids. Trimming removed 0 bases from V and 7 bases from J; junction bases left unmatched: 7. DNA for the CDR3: TGCGCCAGCAGCTTGGCCGGCGGGAGTGGGAATGAGCAGTTCTTC. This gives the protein CASSLAGGSGNEQFF.

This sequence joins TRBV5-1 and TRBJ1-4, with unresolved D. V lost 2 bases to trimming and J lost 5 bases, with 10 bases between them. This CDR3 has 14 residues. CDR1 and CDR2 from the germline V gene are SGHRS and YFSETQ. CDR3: CASSFVGVNEKLFF. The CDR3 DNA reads TGCGCCAGCAGCTTCGTCGGGGTCAATGAAAAACTGTTTTTT.

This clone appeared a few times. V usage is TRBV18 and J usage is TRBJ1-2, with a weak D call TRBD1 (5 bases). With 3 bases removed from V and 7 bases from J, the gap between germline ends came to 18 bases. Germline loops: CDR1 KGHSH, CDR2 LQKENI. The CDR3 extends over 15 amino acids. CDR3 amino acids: CASSPLGRGERGYTF. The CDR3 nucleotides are TGTGCCAGCTCACCCCTCGGGAGAGGGGAACGTGGCTACACCTTC.

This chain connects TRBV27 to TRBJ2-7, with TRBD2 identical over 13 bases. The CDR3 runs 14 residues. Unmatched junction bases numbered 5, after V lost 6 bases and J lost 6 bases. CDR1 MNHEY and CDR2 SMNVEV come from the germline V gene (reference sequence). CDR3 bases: TGTGCCAGCAGGACTAGCGGGAGGCAGGGCGAGCAGTACTTC. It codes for CASRTSGRQGEQYF.

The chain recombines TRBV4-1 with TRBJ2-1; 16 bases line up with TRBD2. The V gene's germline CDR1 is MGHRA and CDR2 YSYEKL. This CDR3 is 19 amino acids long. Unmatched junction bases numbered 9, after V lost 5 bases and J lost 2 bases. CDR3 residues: CASSRSGLAGGSTYNEQFF. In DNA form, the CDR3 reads TGCGCCAGCAGCAGGTCGGGACTAGCGGGAGGGAGTACCTACAATGAGCAGTTCTTC.